These T cell receptor beta chains were read from a single sample in a study of blood T cell repertoires in COVID-19. Sequencing used immunoSEQ multiplex PCR; TCRdb keeps in-frame clones, though not all of them. The profile shows 150,000 to 200,000 clones, 80% to 90% of them singletons. The sequencing sample was made of PBMCs or T cells enriched from blood (not recorded which). All receptors come from a woman in her late teens or twenties who had recovered from COVID-19. Each CDR3 is given with its conserved first and last residue. A D gene is named only where the DNA matches it firmly. Clone size, where shown, is once, few, many, or a class for clones that have expanded.

clone size	D gene	V gene	J gene	CDR3 DNA	CDR3 protein
-	-	TRBV5-4	TRBJ2-3	TGTGCCAGCAGTGGCGGACAGAGCACAGATACGCAGTATTTT	CASSGGQSTDTQYF
-	-	TRBV5-4	TRBJ2-1	TGTGCCAGCGGAGGGATCAATGAGCAGTTCTTC	CASGGINEQFF
-	-	TRBV2	TRBJ1-1	TGTGCCAGCCTCCATAGCTTCCTTGACACTGAAGCTTTCTTT	CASLHSFLDTEAFF
-	-	TRBV29-1	TRBJ1-4	TGCAGCGTGGACATCACAGGGACTAATGAAAAACTGTTTTTT	CSVDITGTNEKLFF
-	TRBD1	TRBV2	TRBJ2-2	TGTGCCAGCAGTGAGATGCCGGGACAGGCCACCGGGGAGCTGTTTTTT	CASSEMPGQATGELFF
-	TRBD1	TRBV6-5	TRBJ2-7	TGTGCCAGCAGAACCGGGACAGCCCACGAGCAGTACTTC	CASRTGTAHEQYF
-	-	TRBV11-3	TRBJ2-5	TGTGCCAGCAGCGAGAAAGGAGGGGTTCAAGAGACCCAGTACTTC	CASSEKGGVQETQYF
once	TRBD1	TRBV5-5	TRBJ2-7	TGTGCCAGCAGCTATGTTTGGACAGGGGCCTACGAGCAGTACTTC	CASSYVWTGAYEQYF
-	TRBD1	TRBV19	TRBJ2-2	TGTGCCAGTAGTCGGCAGGGGGATAACACCGGGGAGCTGTTTTTT	CASSRQGDNTGELFF
-	TRBD1	TRBV7-3	TRBJ2-1	TGTGCCAGCAGCTTAATCCCGAGGACAGGGAGCTCCTACAATGAGCAGTTCTTC	CASSLIPRTGSSYNEQFF